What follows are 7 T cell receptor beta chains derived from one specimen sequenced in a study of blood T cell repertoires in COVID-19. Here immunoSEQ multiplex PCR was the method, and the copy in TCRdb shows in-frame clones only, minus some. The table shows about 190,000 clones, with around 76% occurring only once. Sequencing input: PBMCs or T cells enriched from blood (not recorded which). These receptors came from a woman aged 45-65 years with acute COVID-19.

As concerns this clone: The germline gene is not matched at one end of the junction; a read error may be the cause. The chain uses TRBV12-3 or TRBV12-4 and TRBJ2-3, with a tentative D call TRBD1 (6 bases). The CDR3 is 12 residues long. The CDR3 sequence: CASSPPGHYPLF. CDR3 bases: TGTGCCAGCAGTCCGCCGGGACATTATCCCCTATTT.

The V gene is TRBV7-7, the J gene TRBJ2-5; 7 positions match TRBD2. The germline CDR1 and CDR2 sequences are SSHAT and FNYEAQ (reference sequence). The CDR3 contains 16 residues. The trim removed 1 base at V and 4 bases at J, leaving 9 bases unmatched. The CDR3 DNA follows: TGTGCCAGCAGCTTAGTGGCTAGCGGCTTAGGAGAGACCCAGTACTTC. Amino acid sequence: CASSLVASGLGETQYF.

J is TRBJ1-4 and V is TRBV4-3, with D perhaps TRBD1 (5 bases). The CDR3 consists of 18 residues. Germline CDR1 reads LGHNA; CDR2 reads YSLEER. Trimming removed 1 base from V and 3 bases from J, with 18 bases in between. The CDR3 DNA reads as TGCGCCAGCAGCCAAGCTCACTTTAAGGACATGCCTAATGAAAAACTGTTTTTT. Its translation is CASSQAHFKDMPNEKLFF.

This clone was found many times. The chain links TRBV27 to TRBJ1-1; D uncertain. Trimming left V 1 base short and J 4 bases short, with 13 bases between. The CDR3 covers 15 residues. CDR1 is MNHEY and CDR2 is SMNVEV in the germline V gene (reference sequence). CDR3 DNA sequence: TGTGCCAGCAGTTTATATTCCGAGGCAGCCACTGAAGCTTTCTTT. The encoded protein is CASSLYSEAATEAFF.

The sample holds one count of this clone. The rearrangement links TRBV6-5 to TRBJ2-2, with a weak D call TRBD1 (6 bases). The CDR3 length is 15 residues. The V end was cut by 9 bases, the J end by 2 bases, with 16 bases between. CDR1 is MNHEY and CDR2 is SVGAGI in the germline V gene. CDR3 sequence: CASAPGTPNTGELFF. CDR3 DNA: TGTGCCAGTGCTCCCGGGACACCAAACACCGGGGAGCTGTTTTTT.

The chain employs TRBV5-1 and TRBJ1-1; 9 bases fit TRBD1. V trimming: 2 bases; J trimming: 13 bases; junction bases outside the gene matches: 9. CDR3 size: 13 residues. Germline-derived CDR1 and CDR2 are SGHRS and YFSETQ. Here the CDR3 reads CASSFEGQGKDFF. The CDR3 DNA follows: TGCGCCAGCAGCTTTGAGGGACAGGGAAAGGATTTCTTT.

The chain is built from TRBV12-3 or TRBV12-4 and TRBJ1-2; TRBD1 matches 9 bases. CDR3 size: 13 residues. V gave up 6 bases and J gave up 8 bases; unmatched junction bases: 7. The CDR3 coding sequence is TGTGCCAGCAGCCAGGGACAGGGATTAGGCTACACCTTC. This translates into CASSQGQGLGYTF.